The subject of this entry is one T cell receptor (beta chain). Templates that were synthetic TCR analogs were spiked into each PCR. Method: immunoSEQ multiplex PCR; TCRdb's copy keeps in-frame clones and lacks some. The sample carries 75,000 to 95,000 clones, around nine tenths recorded once. The V end lost 3 bases, the J end lost 7 bases, and 10 bases lay between the germline ends. This CDR3 is 14 amino acids long. Germline CDR1 is LNHDA and CDR2 is SQIVND (reference sequence). This sample was included in a study of PD-L1 blockade in urothelial cancer. Whole-study context: Blood underwent analysis 3 weeks (second dose) and 6 weeks after treatment began.

The receptor's source is a man aged 60-69 years with urothelial cancer. The chain has TRBV19 and TRBJ1-6; TRBD1 might be the D (5 bases). The specimen was PBMCs, collected around atezolizumab (anti-PD-L1) treatment. The CDR3 DNA is TGTGCCAGTAGTATTAGCGGGGGGAATTCACCCCTCCACTTT. It is translated as CASSISGGNSPLHF.